Listed here are 12 T cell receptor beta chains from one sample, sequenced in a study of blood T cell repertoires in COVID-19. Method: immunoSEQ multiplex PCR; TCRdb's copy keeps in-frame clones and lacks some. The data hold approximately 150,000 clones, with around four fifths observed a single time. The sample comprised PBMCs or T cells enriched from blood (not recorded which). The source is a man aged 70 or older who had been exposed to COVID-19.

A single count supports this clone. The V and J genes are TRBV11-2 and TRBJ2-1; D is possibly TRBD1 (6 bases). In germline, CDR1 is SGHAT, CDR2 FQNNGV. This CDR3 contains 15 residues. Trimming took off 1 base at V and 6 bases at J, with 13 bases between the two ends. In DNA, the CDR3 is TGTGCCAGCAGCTTAGCCGACAGGACGGGCAATGAGCAGTTCTTC. This gives the protein CASSLADRTGNEQFF.

This sequence joins TRBV3-1 (or the pseudogene TRBV3-2) and TRBJ1-3; a weak D match, TRBD1 (6 bases). The CDR3 runs 15 residues. Germline CDR1 is LGHDT and CDR2 is YNNKEL (reference sequence). The V end was cut by 3 bases, the J end by 0 bases, with 9 bases between. The CDR3 DNA reads TGTGCCAGCAGCCATGGACAGAACTCTGGAAACACCATATATTTT. Its translation is CASSHGQNSGNTIYF.

This sequence joins TRBV12-3 or TRBV12-4 and TRBJ1-1; no definite D call. V shed 6 bases and J shed 4 bases, with 9 bases lying between them. The CDR3 runs 12 residues. Written as DNA, the CDR3 is TGTGCCAGCAGATATGGGAGCACTGAAGCTTTCTTT. The encoded protein is CASRYGSTEAFF.

The rearrangement joins TRBV28 to TRBJ1-1; D gene unclear. CDR1 is MDHEN, CDR2 SYDVKM, per germline. The CDR3 is 12 amino acids. The V end was cut by 7 bases, the J end by 5 bases, with 11 bases between. As DNA, the CDR3 is TGTGCCAGCACCACTACGGGGACTGAAGCTTTCTTT. Translation gives CASTTTGTEAFF.

The gene calls are TRBV6-5 and TRBJ1-2, with 7 bases identical to TRBD1. The ends lost 0 bases at V and 3 bases at J; junction bases unmatched: 7. Germline V gene data show CDR1 as MNHEY and CDR2 as SVGAGI. This CDR3 spans 16 amino acids. The CDR3, as DNA: TGTGCCAGCAGTTACTCCCGACGGGACAGCTACTATGGCTACACCTTC. This encodes CASSYSRRDSYYGYTF.

This clone has just one count. The chain recombines TRBV29-1 with TRBJ2-1; no definite D call. V lost 6 bases and J 1 base, leaving 7 bases between the germline ends. The CDR3 has 12 amino acids. CDR1 is SQVTM, CDR2 ANQGSEA, per germline. The CDR3 DNA reads as TGCAGCGTCGAGTATTCCTACAATGAGCAGTTCTTC. Translated: CSVEYSYNEQFF.

The chain links TRBV4-3 to TRBJ2-4; D is uncertain. The CDR3 runs to 15 residues. V lost 0 bases to trimming and J lost 9 bases, with 15 bases between them. Germline-derived CDR1 and CDR2 are LGHNA and YSLEER. DNA of the CDR3: TGCGCCAGCAGCCAAGATCGGAAGCAAGGAGTCATTCAGTACTTC. Protein product: CASSQDRKQGVIQYF.

This sequence joins TRBV7-8 and TRBJ1-2; the D is unclear. This CDR3 is 17 amino acids long. Looked up from germline, CDR1 is SGHVS and CDR2 is FQNEAQ. Between the trimmed V and J ends, which lost 0 bases and 2 bases, there was a span of 16 bases. This CDR3 reads CASSLASAGGSNYGYTF. The CDR3 coding sequence is TGTGCCAGCAGCTTAGCGAGTGCAGGAGGGTCAAACTATGGCTACACCTTC.

The rearrangement joins TRBV18 to TRBJ2-5, with D hard to call. Germline CDR1 is KGHSH and CDR2 is LQKENI. Trimming left V 6 bases short and J 5 bases short, with 19 bases between. CDR3 length: 15 amino acids. The CDR3 DNA reads as TGTGCCAGCTCGACCCGGCCATCCAAAGCGGAGACCCAGTACTTC. This translates into CASSTRPSKAETQYF.

The chain links TRBV3-1 (or the pseudogene TRBV3-2) to TRBJ2-7; D is possibly TRBD2 (6 bases). This CDR3 has 13 amino acids. From germline, CDR1 is LGHDT and CDR2 YNNKEL (reference sequence). Trimming left V 6 bases short and J 2 bases short, with 11 bases between. The DNA of the CDR3 is TGTGCCAGCAGTGGGGGACTTGCCTACGAGCAGTACTTC. Translating gives CASSGGLAYEQYF.

This chain links TRBV5-6 with TRBJ2-5; 9 bases are shared with TRBD1. In germline, CDR1 is SGHDT, CDR2 YYEEEE. V lost 2 bases, J lost 10 bases, and 9 bases stayed unmatched. The CDR3 extends over 14 amino acids. CDR3: CASSFRMGQGDQYF. In DNA form, the CDR3 reads TGTGCCAGCAGCTTCCGGATGGGACAGGGCGACCAGTACTTC.

The V and J genes are TRBV2 and TRBJ2-7; D is unclear. The CDR3 runs to 13 residues. V was clipped by 3 bases and J by 1 base, with 7 bases between them. Germline CDR1 reads SNHLY; CDR2 reads FYNNEI. CDR3 coding DNA: TGTGCCAGCAGTGAGGGCGAATCCTACGAGCAGTACTTC. This sequence encodes CASSEGESYEQYF.